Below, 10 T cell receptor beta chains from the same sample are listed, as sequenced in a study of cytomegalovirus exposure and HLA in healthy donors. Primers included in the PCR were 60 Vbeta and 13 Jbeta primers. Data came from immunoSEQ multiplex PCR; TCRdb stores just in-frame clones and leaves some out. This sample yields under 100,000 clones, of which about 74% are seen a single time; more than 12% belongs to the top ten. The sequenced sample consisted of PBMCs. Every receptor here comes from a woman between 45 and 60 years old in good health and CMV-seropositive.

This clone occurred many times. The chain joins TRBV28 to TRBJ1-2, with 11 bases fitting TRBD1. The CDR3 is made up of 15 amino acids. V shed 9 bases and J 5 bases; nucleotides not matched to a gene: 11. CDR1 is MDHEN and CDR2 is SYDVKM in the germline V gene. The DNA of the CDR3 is TGTGCCAGTACGACCGGGACAGGGGGTTGGTATGGCTACACCTTC. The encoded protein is CASTTGTGGWYGYTF.

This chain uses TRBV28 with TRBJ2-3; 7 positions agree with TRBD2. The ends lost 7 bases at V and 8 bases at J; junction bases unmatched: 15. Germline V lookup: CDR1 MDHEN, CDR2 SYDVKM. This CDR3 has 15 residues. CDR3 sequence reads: CASTLSLAGVATQYF. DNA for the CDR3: TGTGCCAGCACCCTGTCGCTGGCGGGAGTTGCTACGCAGTATTTT.

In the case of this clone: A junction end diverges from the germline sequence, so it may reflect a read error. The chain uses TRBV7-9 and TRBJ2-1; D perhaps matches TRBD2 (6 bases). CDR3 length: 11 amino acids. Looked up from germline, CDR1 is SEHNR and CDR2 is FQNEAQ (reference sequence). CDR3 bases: TGTGCCAGCAGCTTATTTTCACGGAGGGTCTTC. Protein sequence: CASSLFSRRVF.

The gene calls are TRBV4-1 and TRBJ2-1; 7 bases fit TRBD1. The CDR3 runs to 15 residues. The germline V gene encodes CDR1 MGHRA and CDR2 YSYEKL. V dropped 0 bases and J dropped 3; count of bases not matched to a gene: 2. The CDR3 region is CASSQDRDSYNEQFF. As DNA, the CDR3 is TGCGCCAGCAGCCAAGACCGGGACAGCTACAATGAGCAGTTCTTC.

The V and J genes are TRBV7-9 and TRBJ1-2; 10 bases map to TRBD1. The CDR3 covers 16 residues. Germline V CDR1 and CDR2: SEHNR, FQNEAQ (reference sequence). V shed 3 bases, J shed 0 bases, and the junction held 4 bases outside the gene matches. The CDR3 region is CASSLGGQGPNYGYTF. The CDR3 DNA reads TGTGCCAGCAGCTTGGGGGGACAGGGGCCTAACTATGGCTACACCTTC.

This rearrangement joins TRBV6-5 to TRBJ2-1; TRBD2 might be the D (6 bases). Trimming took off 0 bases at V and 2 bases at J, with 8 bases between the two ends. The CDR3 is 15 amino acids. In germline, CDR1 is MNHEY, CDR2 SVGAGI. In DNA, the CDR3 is TGTGCCAGCAGTTACTCGGGGGGTCCCTACAATGAGCAGTTCTTC. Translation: CASSYSGGPYNEQFF.

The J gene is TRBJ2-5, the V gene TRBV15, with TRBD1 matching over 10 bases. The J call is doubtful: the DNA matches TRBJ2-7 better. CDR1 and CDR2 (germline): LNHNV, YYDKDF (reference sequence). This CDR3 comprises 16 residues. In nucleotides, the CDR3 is TGTGCCACCAGCAGATCGACAGGGGGCGCCTCCTACGAGCAGTACTTC. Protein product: CATSRSTGGASYEQYF.

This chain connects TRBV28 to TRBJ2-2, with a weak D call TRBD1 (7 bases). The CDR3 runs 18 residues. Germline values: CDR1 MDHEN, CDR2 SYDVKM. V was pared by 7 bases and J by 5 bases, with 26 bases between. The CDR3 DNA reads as TGTGCCAGCATTCCGGGCGGCGGCAGGGGGGTTGGTACCGGGGAGCTGTTTTTT. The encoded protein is CASIPGGGRGVGTGELFF. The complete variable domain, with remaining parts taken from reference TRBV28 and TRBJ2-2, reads DVKVTQSSRYLVKRTGEKVFLECVQDMDHENMFWYRQDPGLGLRLIYFSYDVKMKEKGDIPEGYSVSREKKERFSLILESASTNQTSMYLCASIPGGGRGVGTGELFFGEGSRLTVL.

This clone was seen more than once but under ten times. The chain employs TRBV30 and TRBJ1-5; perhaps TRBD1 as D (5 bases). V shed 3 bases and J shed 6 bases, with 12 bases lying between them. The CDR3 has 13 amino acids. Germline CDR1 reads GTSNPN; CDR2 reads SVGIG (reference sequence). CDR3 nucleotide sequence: TGTGCCTGGAGGGGGCGCGACGGTCAGCCCCAGCATTTT. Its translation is CAWRGRDGQPQHF. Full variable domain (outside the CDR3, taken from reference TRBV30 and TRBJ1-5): SQTIHQWPATLVQPVGSPLSLECTVEGTSNPNLYWYRQAAGRGLQLLFYSVGIGQISSEVPQNLSASRPQDRQFILSSKKLLLSDSGFYLCAWRGRDGQPQHFGDGTRLSIL.

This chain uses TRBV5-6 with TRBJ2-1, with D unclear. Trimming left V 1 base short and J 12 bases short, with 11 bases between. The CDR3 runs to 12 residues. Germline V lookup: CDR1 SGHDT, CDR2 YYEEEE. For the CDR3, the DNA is TGTGCCAGCAGCTTGAAGGCGACGGGGCAGTTCTTC. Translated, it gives CASSLKATGQFF.